This paragraph reports one T cell receptor (beta chain). Profiling relied on immunoSEQ multiplex PCR, and the TCRdb table lists in-frame clones only, not all of them. The sample lists some 90,000 clones, 90% to 95% seen once, with 4% to 6% in the top ten. The CDR3 consists of 13 residues. Germline V lookup: CDR1 SGHVS, CDR2 FNYEAQ. Trimming pared 5 bases from V and 3 bases from J, leaving 8 bases between. This entry is derived from a study of T cell responses to AZD1222 COVID-19 vaccine. The receptor was isolated from an adult in good health. The sample consisted of peripheral blood, taken on day 0 of MenACWY control vaccination. V and J are TRBV7-6 and TRBJ1-5; no reliable D call. The chain's CDR3 is CASSPGSNQPQHF. CDR3 DNA sequence: TGTGCCAGCAGCCCCGGGTCCAATCAGCCCCAGCATTTT.